Shown below are 23 T cell receptor beta chains from a single sample sequenced in a study of monozygotic twins with inflammatory bowel disease. For each CDR3 protein, TCRdb gives one entry from its re-call of the 5' RACE reads, without DNA. The sample's table shows approximately 420,000 distinct CDR3 sequences. The source material was blood. Every receptor here comes from a human donor with ulcerative colitis or Crohn's disease, or a healthy co-twin of an affected twin (not recorded which).

The V call is TRBV4-2, the J call TRBJ2-1; with no DNA, the TCRdb D assignment of TRBD2 cannot be verified. Germline V lookup: CDR1 LGHNA, CDR2 YNFKEQ. CDR3 length: 18 residues. The CDR3 loop is CASSQGTRTSGSGNEQFF.

This chain connects TRBV5-1 to TRBJ2-5; as DNA is missing, the TRBD1 call by TCRdb cannot be tested. This CDR3 has 16 residues. In germline, CDR1 is SGHRS, CDR2 YFSETQ. CDR3: CASSLRGASYQETQYF.

V gene TRBV2 combines with J gene TRBJ1-5. Per the germline V gene, CDR1 is SNHLY and CDR2 is FYNNEI. The CDR3 extends over 14 amino acids. This chain's CDR3 is CASSERVGNQPQHF.

This chain connects TRBV29-1 to TRBJ2-3; TCRdb names TRBD2, which stays unverified in the absence of DNA. The germline V gene encodes CDR1 SQVTM and CDR2 ANQGSEA. This CDR3 is 16 amino acids long. Here the CDR3 reads CSVDAQSGSHSDTQYF.

The rearrangement uses TRBV7-2 and TRBJ2-2; checking the TCRdb D call of TRBD2 is not possible without DNA. The CDR3 consists of 14 residues. Per germline, CDR1 SGHTA and CDR2 FQGNSA. The CDR3 spells CASSYWTGPGELFF.

This chain joins TRBV7-9 and TRBJ1-1. CDR3 length: 15 amino acids. Germline V gene lookup returns CDR1 SEHNR and CDR2 FQNEAQ (reference sequence). CDR3 sequence: CASSSGRTMNTEAFF. The full variable domain, in which reference TRBV7-9 and TRBJ1-1 provide the parts outside the CDR3, is DTGVSQNPRHKITKRGQNVTFRCDPISEHNRLYWYRQTLGQGPEFLTYFQNEAQLEKSRLLSDRFSAERPKGSFSTLEIQRTEQGDSAMYLCASSSGRTMNTEAFFGQGTRLTVV.

The J gene is TRBJ1-1, the V gene TRBV6-2 or TRBV6-3; TCRdb calls TRBD1, which cannot be checked without DNA. CDR3 length: 14 amino acids. CDR1 is MNHEY and CDR2 is SVGEGT in the germline V gene. CDR3 region: CASTWGQGNTEAFF.

V usage is TRBV6-5 and J usage is TRBJ2-2; the TRBD2 assignment by TCRdb is unverifiable without DNA. CDR3 size: 15 residues. CDR1 is MNHEY, CDR2 SVGAGI, per germline. This CDR3 is CASSYSLAATGELFF.

This chain uses TRBV7-9 with TRBJ2-7; the D call from TCRdb, TRBD1, cannot be confirmed without DNA. There are 15 residues in the CDR3. Germline values: CDR1 SEHNR, CDR2 FQNEAQ (reference sequence). CDR3 loop: CASSLTGAKSYEQYF. Drawing the rest from reference TRBV7-9 and TRBJ2-7, the complete variable domain is DTGVSQNPRHKITKRGQNVTFRCDPISEHNRLYWYRQTLGQGPEFLTYFQNEAQLEKSRLLSDRFSAERPKGSFSTLEIQRTEQGDSAMYLCASSLTGAKSYEQYFGPGTRLTVT.

The chain couples TRBV20-1 to TRBJ2-1; the TCRdb call, TRBD2, lacks DNA for checking. Germline values: CDR1 DFQATT, CDR2 SNEGSKA (reference sequence). The CDR3 runs 17 residues. The CDR3 loop reads CSASRARGGYSYNEQFF.

The chain couples TRBV5-4 to TRBJ2-7; as DNA is missing, the TRBD1 call by TCRdb cannot be tested. The CDR3 spans 15 residues. The germline V gene encodes CDR1 SGHNT and CDR2 YYREEE (reference sequence). This CDR3 is CASSFADRGHNEQYF.

This sequence joins TRBV7-3 and TRBJ2-1; as DNA is missing, the TRBD2 call by TCRdb cannot be tested. Germline CDR1 and CDR2: SGHTA and FQGTGA. The CDR3 has 16 amino acids. The CDR3 sequence is CASSSTGTSGDNEQFF.

The gene calls are TRBV7-9 and TRBJ1-4; without DNA, the TCRdb call of TRBD1 cannot be checked. The CDR3 is 15 amino acids. Germline V gene lookup returns CDR1 SEHNR and CDR2 FQNEAQ (reference sequence). The CDR3 sequence: CASSSTQGLNEKLFF.

The genes are TRBV2 and TRBJ2-6; TCRdb's assignment of TRBD1 cannot be checked, as there is no DNA. There are 15 residues in the CDR3. The germline gives CDR1 SNHLY, CDR2 FYNNEI. CDR3 region: CASRYTGSGANVLTF.

V gene TRBV4-1 combines with J gene TRBJ2-3. CDR3 length: 13 residues. Per the germline V gene, CDR1 is MGHRA and CDR2 is YSYEKL. Here the CDR3 reads CASSQILEDTQYF.

This chain connects TRBV20-1 to TRBJ2-7; the D call from TCRdb, TRBD1, cannot be confirmed without DNA. The CDR3 has 19 residues. CDR1 is DFQATT and CDR2 is SNEGSKA in the germline V gene (reference sequence). The CDR3 reads CSARFLGGQGIFRTNEQYF.

CDR3: CATSRADLGTRETQYF. V gene TRBV15 combines with J gene TRBJ2-5. Germline loops: CDR1 LNHNV, CDR2 YYDKDF (reference sequence). This CDR3 region has 16 residues.

This chain uses TRBV20-1 with TRBJ2-7; as DNA is missing, the TRBD2 call by TCRdb cannot be tested. The germline V gene encodes CDR1 DFQATT and CDR2 SNEGSKA (reference sequence). CDR3 length: 13 amino acids. This CDR3 is CSAPGGAPYEQYF.

J is TRBJ2-6 and V is TRBV7-6. Germline loops: CDR1 SGHVS, CDR2 FNYEAQ. This CDR3 is 17 amino acids long. The CDR3 protein is CASSLAATLSGANVLTF. Full variable domain (outside the CDR3, taken from reference TRBV7-6 and TRBJ2-6): GAGVSQSPRYKVTKRGQDVALRCDPISGHVSLYWYRQALGQGPEFLTYFNYEAQQDKSGLPNDRFSAERPEGSISTLTIQRTEQRDSAMYRCASSLAATLSGANVLTFGAGSRLTVL.

V and J are TRBV5-1 and TRBJ1-2; checking the TCRdb D call of TRBD1 is not possible without DNA. Germline V gene lookup returns CDR1 SGHRS and CDR2 YFSETQ. CDR3 length: 17 residues. The chain's CDR3 is CASSLAGQTLGAYGYTF. The whole variable domain, filled in from reference TRBV5-1 and TRBJ1-2, reads KAGVTQTPRYLIKTRGQQVTLSCSPISGHRSVSWYQQTPGQGLQFLFEYFSETQRNKGNFPGRFSGRQFSNSRSEMNVSTLELGDSALYLCASSLAGQTLGAYGYTFGSGTRLTVV.

This chain connects TRBV2 to TRBJ1-2. Germline-derived CDR1 and CDR2 are SNHLY and FYNNEI. The CDR3 is 14 residues long. CDR3 loop: CASSELGEDYGYTF.

The chain uses TRBV18 and TRBJ2-1; no DNA is available, so the TRBD2 call from TCRdb remains unchecked. Germline V gene sequence: CDR1 KGHSH, CDR2 LQKENI. The CDR3 consists of 20 residues. CDR3 protein: CASSPPGLAGNLLLKDEQFF.

V and J are TRBV20-1 and TRBJ2-2; TCRdb outputs TRBD1, but without DNA this stays unchecked. This CDR3 is built from 14 residues. Germline CDR1 DFQATT, CDR2 SNEGSKA (reference sequence). The chain's CDR3 is CSARATRGTGELFF.